Listed below are T cell receptor beta chains from one sample, sequenced in a study of monozygotic twins with cystic fibrosis. Profiled with immunoSEQ multiplex PCR; TCRdb holds only in-frame clones, not every one. The sample records about 30,000 clones, roughly nine tenths being singletons. Sequenced input: blood. The receptors originated from a girl aged 2 to 10 with cystic fibrosis. Each CDR3 is given with its conserved first and last residue.

CDR3aa: CASRGWINQPQHF
v_gene: TRBV19
j_gene: TRBJ1-5

CDR3aa: CASALPGGSYNEQFF
v_gene: TRBV5-1
j_gene: TRBJ2-1

CDR3aa: CASSPGLAGLPLEQYF
v_gene: TRBV5-1
j_gene: TRBJ2-7

CDR3aa: CASSPRTGGSNTNEKLFF
v_gene: TRBV7-9
j_gene: TRBJ1-4

CDR3aa: CASSPGPTLEQFF
v_gene: TRBV5-1
j_gene: TRBJ2-1

CDR3aa: CASSDGVTGNNSPLHF
v_gene: TRBV6-4
j_gene: TRBJ1-6

CDR3aa: CASSPGQGQEKLFF
v_gene: TRBV7-6
j_gene: TRBJ1-4

CDR3aa: CASSMPGQANYGYTF
v_gene: TRBV19
j_gene: TRBJ1-2

CDR3aa: CASSSVGTEFDGYTF
v_gene: TRBV6-5
j_gene: TRBJ1-2

CDR3aa: CASSHSGGPRDEQYF
v_gene: TRBV14
j_gene: TRBJ2-7

CDR3aa: CASSIALAGRLSYNEQFF
v_gene: TRBV19
j_gene: TRBJ2-1

CDR3aa: CASSRPPLGEQYF
v_gene: TRBV11-3
j_gene: TRBJ2-7

CDR3aa: CASSRGVGDTEAFF
v_gene: TRBV5-1
j_gene: TRBJ1-1

CDR3aa: CASSQERQGALYEQYF
v_gene: TRBV4-2
j_gene: TRBJ2-7

CDR3aa: CASSQDAVGTGYAGANVLTF
v_gene: TRBV4-3
j_gene: TRBJ2-6

CDR3aa: CASSSSGAGPSVGTQYF
v_gene: TRBV5-4
j_gene: TRBJ2-5

CDR3aa: CAIALALSYNEQFF
v_gene: TRBV6-1
j_gene: TRBJ2-1

CDR3aa: CASSYGTGRGGYTF
v_gene: TRBV6-5
j_gene: TRBJ1-2

CDR3aa: CASRASPSTDTQYF
v_gene: TRBV6-4
j_gene: TRBJ2-3

CDR3aa: CASSWTGLNTEAFF
v_gene: TRBV11-2
j_gene: TRBJ1-1

CDR3aa: CASSDGGREQYF
v_gene: TRBV14
j_gene: TRBJ2-7

CDR3aa: CASSSLAGGRTGELFF
v_gene: TRBV5-6
j_gene: TRBJ2-2

CDR3aa: CAWSVPGATDTQYF
v_gene: TRBV30
j_gene: TRBJ2-3

CDR3aa: CASSVRRGAPNTGELFF
v_gene: TRBV9
j_gene: TRBJ2-2

CDR3aa: CATTAYSFGPQHF
v_gene: TRBV7-9
j_gene: TRBJ1-5

CDR3aa: CASSLVPGNYGYTF
v_gene: TRBV7-9
j_gene: TRBJ1-2

CDR3aa: CASSPRQGARNTEAFF
v_gene: TRBV18
j_gene: TRBJ1-1

CDR3aa: CASSEARSYEQYF
v_gene: TRBV10-2
j_gene: TRBJ2-7

CDR3aa: CASSPRTEETQYF
v_gene: TRBV7-3
j_gene: TRBJ2-5

CDR3aa: CASSFFRGTEAFF
v_gene: TRBV11-2
j_gene: TRBJ1-1

CDR3aa: CASSRDWTGGNQPQHF
v_gene: TRBV5-5
j_gene: TRBJ1-5